This T cell receptor beta chain was found in a study of blood T cells in healthy people across ages (dated by TCRdb to the mid-2010s). In the study overall: In model experiments, template switching captured about one uniquely barcoded TCR beta cDNA molecule for every two T cells. Age-related changes in TCR beta repertoire diversity were measured in the study by deep sequencing normalized with unique cDNA molecular identifiers. Donors were grouped into four age groups: young (average approximately 15 years), middle-aged (39), aged (around 60) and long-lived (less than 85). To avoid experimental bias, donors of different ages were spread randomly across the sequencing lanes. Two additional independent replicas of 1 million unique cDNA reads from the same blood draw were analyzed for two donors (one aged 18 to 30 and one aged 80 or older).

To prepare the library, 5' RACE was applied. A second PCR of roughly 7 to 11 cycles was performed with a sample-barcoded 5' primer and a J-beta primer mix. A unique molecular identifier was introduced onto each TCR beta cDNA molecule by a template-switch 5' adaptor carrying 12 random nucleotides. At least 3 million CDR3-containing paired-end reads were obtained from each sample. The Mint cDNA synthesis kit, primed by a TRBC-specific oligonucleotide, was used to synthesize first-strand cDNA from all RNA. Following uracil-DNA glycosylase treatment, a first 18-cycle PCR with universal primers M1SS and BC2_uni_R was performed on all cDNA. As for the authors' bioinformatics: For normalization, 1 million high-quality reads were randomly selected from each sample, with every read carrying a distinct molecular identifier. Reads with shared molecular identifiers were discarded instead of being binned into consensus sequences. MiTCR, set to a Q25 quality threshold and the strictest error-elimination algorithm, was used for CDR3 identification, clonotype clustering and error correction. Lower-bound total TCR beta diversity was estimated with a nonparametric unseen species model using Euler transformation. Using fastp trimming at Q25 and MiXCR clonotype assembly, TCRdb reanalyzed the public sequencing data and kept in-frame beta chains. Rows are unified per CDR3 protein, each entry keeping the most common DNA and genes. The V and J calls come from TCRdb's annotation, not from the publication. This sample gives some 1.8 million distinct CDR3 sequences in total; 39% of them show up just once. The ten largest clones take up roughly 23% of the sample.

The CDR3 covers 15 residues, taking in both the cysteine and the phenylalanine. The read is trimmed to its CDR3 DNA, 45 bases read in frame from base 1. CDR1 and CDR2 are drawn from the germline V gene (reference sequence): DFQATT, SNEGSKA. V drops 7 bases and J drops 2 bases, leaving 17 bases in between. Points the paper makes about the study in general: The percentage of naive T cells measured by flow cytometry correlated strongly with observed TCR beta diversity. Observed TCR beta diversity per million T cells fell roughly linearly with age, and a significant reduction was already apparent by age around 40. Bulk unsorted PBMC profiling prevented conclusive comparison of naive and antigen-experienced compartments. The CMV infection status of donors was not known, potentially confounding age-related changes in expanded clonotypes. Compared with the aged group, more naive CD4+ T cells, fewer expanded clones and increased TCR diversity were shown by the long-lived group, suggesting age selection. Estimates of total diversity based on one million sequenced T cells were considered lower bounds and underestimates.

The roughly 39 donors, aged about 6 to 100 years, were systemically healthy Caucasian individuals from Russia. Each donor gave about 10 milliliters of peripheral blood, drawn into EDTA-treated Vacutainer tubes. Ficoll-Paque density-gradient centrifugation was used to isolate PBMCs, with at least 7 million per sample. Trizol reagent was used to extract total RNA from the PBMCs, yielding at least 6 micrograms per sample. For every donor, flow cytometry on a PBMC aliquot measured the percentage of naive CD45RAhigh/CD27high T cells. With regard to this clonotype: Its specific antigen is unknown. No much larger clone is present one base from it, and per-base qualities are unavailable.

The clonotype comes from a human donor in good health. The sequenced sample was blood. The chain is encoded by TRBV20-1 joined to TRBJ2-2, with TRBD1 tentatively as D gene (6 bases match). The CDR3 corresponds to CSGRGAGPNTGELFF. The DNA is TGCAGTGGCAGGGGTGCAGGTCCAAACACCGGGGAGCTGTTTTTT.